The 32 T cell receptor beta chains below come from one sample, sequenced in a study of cytomegalovirus exposure and HLA in healthy donors. TCRdb's table, derived via immunoSEQ multiplex PCR, lists solely in-frame clones and lacks some. The sample records some 150,000 clones, 94% being singletons. The sequenced material came from PBMCs. The receptors derive from a man aged 18 to 35 in good health and CMV-seropositive.

The CDR3 bases are TGTGCCACCAGCAGGGCCGGGACAGGGGGCGCATACAATGAGCAGTTCTTC. Protein sequence: CATSRAGTGGAYNEQFF. This sequence joins TRBV15 and TRBJ2-1; TRBD1 matches 12 bases. This CDR3 region has 17 residues. Germline V gene sequence: CDR1 LNHNV, CDR2 YYDKDF (reference sequence). The ends lost 3 bases at V and 4 bases at J; junction bases unmatched: 7.

This chain links TRBV29-1 with TRBJ1-2; weak D call: TRBD1 (6 bases). Germline V gives CDR1 SQVTM, CDR2 ANQGSEA. The CDR3 runs to 13 residues. Between the trimmed V and J ends, which lost 6 bases and 2 bases, there was a span of 13 bases. CDR3 sequence: CSVESGDNYGYTF. DNA of the CDR3: TGCAGCGTGGAGTCAGGGGACAACTATGGCTACACCTTC.

This clone was detected once. The chain is built from TRBV18 and TRBJ2-5; 7 nucleotides align to TRBD1. The CDR3 has 14 residues. After removal of 3 bases from V and 3 bases from J, the junction contained 4 bases not matched to a gene. Germline CDR1 is KGHSH and CDR2 is LQKENI. The CDR3 loop reads CASSPGTDEETQYF. CDR3 coding DNA: TGTGCCAGCTCACCCGGGACAGATGAAGAGACCCAGTACTTC.

On this clone: Other DNA sequences in this sample translate to the same CDR3. V usage is TRBV5-1 and J usage is TRBJ2-7, with D unclear. CDR3 length equals 14 residues. Trimming removed 4 bases at V and 0 bases at J, with 11 bases between. The V gene's germline CDR1 is SGHRS and CDR2 YFSETQ. CDR3 residues: CASSLSGSSYEQYF. As DNA, the CDR3 is TGCGCCAGCAGCCTCTCGGGTAGCTCCTACGAGCAGTACTTC.

V is TRBV10-2 and J is TRBJ1-5; perhaps TRBD1 as D (5 bases). The CDR3 is 13 amino acids. Trimming took off 7 bases at V and 1 base at J, with 8 bases between the two ends. Germline-derived CDR1 and CDR2 are WSHSY and SAAADI. The CDR3: CASTAGSNQPQHF. CDR3 bases: TGCGCCAGCACGGCAGGGAGCAATCAGCCCCAGCATTTT.

This rearrangement joins TRBV5-6 to TRBJ2-1, with D tentatively TRBD2 (6 bases). Trimming removed 7 bases at V and 0 bases at J, with 11 bases between. Germline-derived CDR1 and CDR2 are SGHDT and YYEEEE. This CDR3 has 14 residues. Written as DNA, the CDR3 is TGTGCCAGCGGTCGGGGGAGCTCCTACAATGAGCAGTTCTTC. Its protein product is CASGRGSSYNEQFF.

A few counts support this clone. The chain recombines TRBV5-8 with TRBJ2-5; no clear D. The germline CDR1 and CDR2 sequences are SGHTS and YDEGEE. V lost 4 bases and J 5 bases, leaving 12 bases between the germline ends. The length of the CDR3 is 13 residues. CDR3 sequence: CASSPRASETQYF. The CDR3 DNA sequence: TGTGCCAGCAGCCCACGAGCCTCGGAGACCCAGTACTTC.

V gene TRBV9 combines with J gene TRBJ2-1; 11 bases line up with TRBD2. The CDR3 spans 16 residues. Germline assignment: CDR1 SGDLS and CDR2 YYNGEE. The junction had 7 bases not matched to a gene; V was cut back by 0 bases and J by 8 bases. The CDR3 DNA reads as TGTGCCAGCAGCGTAGGTAGCGGGAGGGCCTTAGATGAGCAGTTCTTC. Translating it yields CASSVGSGRALDEQFF.

CDR3 sequence: CATSIWPYEQYF. The CDR3 region has the DNA TGTGCCACTTCGATCTGGCCCTACGAGCAGTACTTC. The rearrangement joins TRBV28 to TRBJ2-7; D is uncertain. Germline V gene lookup returns CDR1 MDHEN and CDR2 SYDVKM. CDR3 length: 12 residues. V was trimmed by 10 bases and J by 2 bases, leaving 12 bases between them. The entire variable domain, with the rest obtained from reference TRBV28 and TRBJ2-7, is as follows: DVKVTQSSRYLVKRTGEKVFLECVQDMDHENMFWYRQDPGLGLRLIYFSYDVKMKEKGDIPEGYSVSREKKERFSLILESASTNQTSMYLCATSIWPYEQYFGPGTRLTVT.

V usage is TRBV30 and J usage is TRBJ1-5; the D is unclear. Germline V gives CDR1 GTSNPN, CDR2 SVGIG (reference sequence). The CDR3 loop spans 15 amino acids. V was clipped by 0 bases and J by 7 bases, with 16 bases between them. The CDR3 DNA reads as TGTGCCTGGAGTGTAGAGGACGGGGAGGAGCAGCCCCAGCATTTT. This gives the protein CAWSVEDGEEQPQHF.

V gene TRBV5-1 combines with J gene TRBJ2-1, with 8 bases identical to TRBD1. J gave up 14 bases and V 0 bases, and 4 bases lay outside the gene matches. This CDR3 region has 12 residues. CDR1 is SGHRS and CDR2 is YFSETQ in the germline V gene. CDR3 in amino acids: CASSLVTGVEFF. Here the CDR3 DNA reads TGCGCCAGCAGCTTGGTGACAGGGGTGGAGTTCTTC.

The genes are TRBV4-1 and TRBJ1-3; D is uncertain. V was trimmed by 0 bases and J by 0 bases, leaving 6 bases between them. The germline V gene encodes CDR1 MGHRA and CDR2 YSYEKL. The CDR3 is 15 amino acids. The CDR3 sequence is CASSQDDTSGNTIYF. CDR3 nucleotide sequence: TGCGCCAGCAGCCAAGACGACACCTCTGGAAACACCATATATTTT.

This clone was seen only once. The rearrangement joins TRBV29-1 to TRBJ2-7; 7 nucleotides match TRBD1. The V gene's germline CDR1 is SQVTM and CDR2 ANQGSEA. The V gene end was trimmed by 2 bases and the J gene end by 5 bases; junction bases not matched to a gene: 9. This CDR3 comprises 14 residues. The CDR3, as DNA: TGCAGCGTTGAAAGGTCGACAGGGTCCGACGAGCAGTACTTC. Protein product: CSVERSTGSDEQYF.

This chain uses TRBV5-4 with TRBJ2-6; no definite D call. The germline CDR1 and CDR2 sequences are SGHNT and YYREEE (reference sequence). V was clipped by 0 bases and J by 0 bases, with 4 bases between them. The CDR3 spans 15 residues. The CDR3 loop reads CASSLDSSGANVLTF. CDR3 nucleotide sequence: TGTGCCAGCAGCTTGGACAGCTCTGGGGCCAACGTCCTGACTTTC.

The chain joins TRBV2 to TRBJ1-4; 7 bases line up with TRBD1. The CDR3 extends over 15 amino acids. The germline gives CDR1 SNHLY, CDR2 FYNNEI. The V and J ends lost 5 bases and 6 bases, in that order; junction bases with no gene match: 9. The CDR3 DNA is TGTGCCAGCAGTAGGGGGCCGGGGGAGGATGAAAAACTGTTTTTT. Translation gives CASSRGPGEDEKLFF.

This clone was seen once. In DNA, the CDR3 is TGCGCCAGCAGTGAAATGTTAGCGGGCTACAATGAGCAGTTCTTC. Translating it yields CASSEMLAGYNEQFF. This chain joins TRBV10-2 and TRBJ2-1; 7 bases map to TRBD2. The germline gives CDR1 WSHSY, CDR2 SAAADI. The V gene end was trimmed by 3 bases and the J gene end by 3 bases; junction bases not matched to a gene: 5. This CDR3 comprises 15 residues.

The chain combines TRBV28 with TRBJ2-1, with 7 positions matching TRBD2. CDR1 is MDHEN and CDR2 is SYDVKM in the germline V gene. J gave up 7 bases and V 3 bases, and 9 bases lay outside the gene matches. The CDR3 is made up of 15 amino acids. The CDR3 nucleotides read TGTGCCAGCAGTTTTTATCGGGAGGTTAGGAATGAGCAGTTCTTC. Its translation: CASSFYREVRNEQFF. Full variable domain (outside the CDR3, taken from reference TRBV28 and TRBJ2-1): DVKVTQSSRYLVKRTGEKVFLECVQDMDHENMFWYRQDPGLGLRLIYFSYDVKMKEKGDIPEGYSVSREKKERFSLILESASTNQTSMYLCASSFYREVRNEQFFGPGTRLTVL.

The CDR3 DNA follows: TGTGCCAGCAGTAGCGGGAGGTACGAGCAGTACTTC. Translating gives CASSSGRYEQYF. This chain joins TRBV6-5 and TRBJ2-7; 9 bases line up with TRBD2. With 5 bases clipped from V and 4 bases from J, the junction kept 0 bases outside the gene matches. Looked up from germline, CDR1 is MNHEY and CDR2 is SVGAGI. The CDR3 is 12 residues long.

This clone occurred once. The rearrangement joins TRBV19 to TRBJ1-2; TRBD1 agrees at 8 bases. The CDR3 contains 14 residues. J was trimmed by 4 bases and V by 7 bases; bases with no gene match: 8. From germline, CDR1 is LNHDA and CDR2 SQIVND (reference sequence). The CDR3 reads CASTRTGPSYGYTF. The CDR3 DNA reads as TGTGCCAGTACCAGGACAGGGCCGTCCTATGGCTACACCTTC.

The V call is TRBV15, the J call TRBJ1-1, with D perhaps TRBD1 (5 bases). CDR3 length: 15 amino acids. Germline V gene lookup returns CDR1 LNHNV and CDR2 YYDKDF (reference sequence). Trimming cost V 0 bases and J 8 bases, with 16 bases left between them. The CDR3 here is CATSRDQETAIEAFF. CDR3 nucleotides: TGTGCCACCAGCAGAGATCAGGAGACAGCCATAGAAGCTTTCTTT.

CDR3: CASSPGAEQETQYF. For the CDR3, the DNA is TGTGCCAGCTCACCAGGGGCGGAGCAAGAGACCCAGTACTTC. This chain uses TRBV18 with TRBJ2-5, with a possible D match to TRBD1 (5 bases). The CDR3 is 14 amino acids. CDR1 and CDR2 (germline): KGHSH, LQKENI. V lost 2 bases and J lost 2, with 9 bases in between.

The genes are TRBV11-2 and TRBJ2-1; D is perhaps TRBD1 (5 bases). V was shortened by 2 bases and J by 7 bases, with 15 bases between the two germline ends. Germline V lookup: CDR1 SGHAT, CDR2 FQNNGV. The CDR3 length is 15 residues. The CDR3 DNA is TGTGCCAGCAGCTTAAATAGGGGCCTTTGGAATGAGCAGTTCTTC. It translates to CASSLNRGLWNEQFF.

The chain is built from TRBV27 and TRBJ1-2; D possibly corresponds to TRBD1 (5 bases). The V end was cut by 10 bases, the J end by 4 bases, with 16 bases between. The CDR3 is 13 residues long. Per the germline V gene, CDR1 is MNHEY and CDR2 is SMNVEV (reference sequence). CDR3 residues: CATQGSGGYGYTF. The DNA of the CDR3 is TGTGCCACCCAAGGTTCGGGGGGCTATGGCTACACCTTC.

The chain links TRBV7-6 to TRBJ2-1; TRBD2 agrees at 12 bases. The CDR3 totals 15 residues. The germline V gene has CDR1 SGHVS and CDR2 FNYEAQ. V trimming: 4 bases; J trimming: 10 bases; junction bases outside the gene matches: 8. The chain's CDR3 is CASSYSLAGGREQFF. The CDR3 DNA is TGTGCCAGCAGCTATTCACTAGCGGGAGGACGGGAGCAGTTCTTC.

This rearrangement joins TRBV27 to TRBJ2-3, with D tentatively TRBD2 (6 bases). Germline values: CDR1 MNHEY, CDR2 SMNVEV (reference sequence). CDR3 size: 14 residues. Trimming took off 7 bases at V and 1 base at J, with 12 bases between the two ends. Written as DNA, the CDR3 is TGTGCCAGCAAAGAGGGCGGGGGCACAGATACGCAGTATTTT. Its protein is CASKEGGGTDTQYF.

The J gene is TRBJ2-3, the V gene TRBV6-1; 11 bases map to TRBD2. CDR1 is MNHNS and CDR2 is SASEGT in the germline V gene. This CDR3 has 16 amino acids. Trimming at V came to 0 bases and at J to 6 bases, leaving 5 bases not matched to a gene. DNA for the CDR3: TGTGCCAGCAGTGAAGCGTTGGCTAGCGGGAGGGATACGCAGTATTTT. It codes for CASSEALASGRDTQYF.

The rearrangement links TRBV11-2 to TRBJ1-2; maybe TRBD1 (5 bases). The CDR3 is 14 residues long. Trimming removed 1 base from V and 5 bases from J, with 11 bases in between. Germline CDR1 reads SGHAT; CDR2 reads FQNNGV. CDR3 in DNA: TGTGCCAGCAGCTTAGTGGTGGGGGGGTATGGCTACACCTTC. Its translation: CASSLVVGGYGYTF.

The V gene is TRBV15, the J gene TRBJ2-1, with a weak D call TRBD1 (6 bases). Germline CDR1 LNHNV, CDR2 YYDKDF (reference sequence). V was clipped by 2 bases and J by 16 bases, with 18 bases between them. This CDR3 spans 13 amino acids. This chain's CDR3 is CATSRFLRTVGFF. The CDR3 DNA follows: TGTGCCACCAGCAGATTCTTAAGGACAGTAGGATTCTTC.

In this sample, this clone turned up once. This chain joins TRBV25-1 and TRBJ2-1; TRBD1 matches 9 bases. There are 16 residues in the CDR3. J lost 0 bases, V lost 4 bases, and 4 bases had no gene match. The germline CDR1 and CDR2 sequences are MGHDK and SYGVNS. The CDR3 coding sequence is TGTGCCAGCAGTGCTTGGGACAGGGACTCCTACAATGAGCAGTTCTTC. Its translation is CASSAWDRDSYNEQFF.

This chain links TRBV9 with TRBJ1-2, with D uncertain. Germline values: CDR1 SGDLS, CDR2 YYNGEE. The CDR3 covers 14 residues. Trimming left V 0 bases short and J 8 bases short, with 14 bases between. CDR3 DNA sequence: TGTGCCAGCAGCGTAGGTGACGGGGATCGGGGCTACACCTTC. Protein: CASSVGDGDRGYTF.

The CDR3 protein is CASSSKGLPTDTQYF. The CDR3, as DNA: TGTGCCAGCAGTTCTAAAGGACTACCCACAGATACGCAGTATTTT. The chain links TRBV27 to TRBJ2-3; perhaps TRBD2 as D (6 bases). Germline values: CDR1 MNHEY, CDR2 SMNVEV (reference sequence). The CDR3 spans 15 residues. V gave up 4 bases and J gave up 2 bases, with 13 bases separating them.

The chain employs TRBV28 and TRBJ1-2; 9 nucleotides match TRBD1. CDR3 size: 15 residues. V gave up 2 bases and J gave up 8 bases; unmatched junction bases: 9. Germline V gene data show CDR1 as MDHEN and CDR2 as SYDVKM. For the CDR3, the DNA is TGTGCCAGCAGTTTAATCGGACGGGACAGGGAGGGCTACACCTTC. The encoded protein is CASSLIGRDREGYTF.